Listed here are 27 T cell receptor beta chains from one sample, sequenced in a study of identical twins' blood T cells. A single record per CDR3 protein comes from TCRdb applying MiXCR to the 5' RACE reads. The sample has 350,000 to 400,000 distinct CDR3 sequences, about 28% seen once; the top ten hold 5.5% to 7%. Sequenced input: PBMCs. These receptors were taken from a woman aged 18-49 years in good health.

V is TRBV20-1 and J is TRBJ2-1; D gene unclear. This CDR3 contains 15 residues. V was trimmed by 3 bases and J by 5 bases, leaving 17 bases between them. The germline V gene has CDR1 DFQATT and CDR2 SNEGSKA (reference sequence). CDR3 residues: CSASPPTTGHNEQFF. DNA of the CDR3: TGCAGTGCTAGCCCTCCAACGACGGGTCACAATGAGCAGTTCTTC.

This chain connects TRBV18 to TRBJ1-2, with D perhaps TRBD1 (5 bases). The CDR3 consists of 13 residues. The V gene's germline CDR1 is KGHSH and CDR2 LQKENI. The ends were cut back, 6 bases at V and 6 bases at J, with 14 bases in the middle. The CDR3 nucleotides read TGTGCCAGCTCCCCCCGGGGCGAGGATGGCTACACCTTC. Translated, it gives CASSPRGEDGYTF.

This clonotype showed up just once. The chain uses TRBV29-1 and TRBJ1-1; D possibly corresponds to TRBD1 (5 bases). The CDR3 runs to 12 residues. Germline loops: CDR1 SQVTM, CDR2 ANQGSEA. V was cut by 3 bases and J by 3 bases, with 8 bases left in between. This chain's CDR3 is CSVDREHTEAFF. CDR3 in DNA: TGCAGCGTTGACAGGGAACACACTGAAGCTTTCTTT.

This clonotype was counted a few times. V usage is TRBV25-1 and J usage is TRBJ1-4; TRBD1 might be the D (6 bases). From germline, CDR1 is MGHDK and CDR2 SYGVNS. V was trimmed by 6 bases and J by 8 bases, leaving 13 bases between them. The CDR3 consists of 13 residues. CDR3 nucleotides: TGTGCCAGCAGGAGAGGCAGGGGAGAAAAACTGTTTTTT. Protein: CASRRGRGEKLFF.

The table lists this clonotype with a few counts. The rearrangement uses TRBV7-2 and TRBJ2-2; D gene uncertain. Trimming stripped 3 bases from V and 7 bases from J, with 15 bases between. CDR1 is SGHTA, CDR2 FQGNSA, per germline. CDR3 length equals 15 residues. CDR3 in amino acids: CASSLPNLGRGELFF. CDR3 sequence (DNA): TGTGCCAGCAGCTTGCCGAATTTAGGTCGCGGGGAGCTGTTTTTT.

This clonotype was counted ten times or more. The rearrangement joins TRBV9 to TRBJ1-1; D is perhaps TRBD1 (6 bases). CDR1 is SGDLS and CDR2 is YYNGEE in the germline V gene. This CDR3 has 14 amino acids. V lost 4 bases, J lost 4 bases, and 14 bases lay in between. The CDR3 bases are TGTGCCAGCAGCTTACAGGGTCGGGTCACTGAAGCTTTCTTT. Amino acid sequence: CASSLQGRVTEAFF.

Only a few counts were recorded for this clonotype. Here the CDR3 DNA reads TGTGCCGCAGCTGCGGAGACCCAGTACTTC. Encoded protein: CAAAAETQYF. The genes are TRBV7-9 and TRBJ2-5, with D hard to call. Looked up from germline, CDR1 is SEHNR and CDR2 is FQNEAQ (reference sequence). V lost 11 bases and J 5 bases, leaving 9 bases between the germline ends. The CDR3 covers 10 residues.

In this sample, this clonotype turned up a few times. This sequence joins TRBV25-1 and TRBJ2-5; D remains ambiguous. Between the trimmed V and J ends, which lost 4 bases and 6 bases, there was a span of 6 bases. This CDR3 region has 11 residues. Germline V gene data show CDR1 as MGHDK and CDR2 as SYGVNS. In nucleotides, the CDR3 is TGTGCCAGCAGTGTCTGGCAGACCCAGTACTTC. This encodes CASSVWQTQYF.

The J gene is TRBJ2-1, the V gene TRBV29-1; perhaps TRBD2 as D (5 bases). This CDR3 is built from 13 residues. Trimming took 7 bases from V and 9 from J, leaving 19 bases between them. From germline, CDR1 is SQVTM and CDR2 ANQGSEA. The CDR3 nucleotides are TGCAGCGCATCCCGGGGTTTGGTCGGTGAGCAGTTCTTC. It yields the protein CSASRGLVGEQFF.

This clonotype was seen a few times. DNA for the CDR3: TGTGCCAGCAGCAGGACTCCGGTCCGGGAGCTGTTTTTT. Amino acids: CASSRTPVRELFF. V is TRBV27 and J is TRBJ2-2; TRBD2 is a possible D gene (5 bases). This CDR3 spans 13 amino acids. CDR1 MNHEY and CDR2 SMNVEV come from the germline V gene (reference sequence). The V gene lost 6 bases and the J gene lost 9 bases, with 14 bases spanning the gap.

V is TRBV7-2 and J is TRBJ2-7; 7 bases line up with TRBD1. This CDR3 has 13 residues. V was pared by 5 bases and J by 9 bases, with 10 bases of the junction left unmatched. The germline V gene encodes CDR1 SGHTA and CDR2 FQGNSA. In DNA, the CDR3 is TGTGCCAGCAGCCTCGGACAGGACTTCGTGCAGTACTTC. Translation gives CASSLGQDFVQYF.

This clonotype came up a few times. The V gene is TRBV28, the J gene TRBJ1-3; D perhaps matches TRBD1 (5 bases). The CDR3 consists of 17 residues. Germline loops: CDR1 MDHEN, CDR2 SYDVKM. V lost 1 base and J 2 bases, leaving 15 bases between the germline ends. The CDR3 loop reads CASSLSRGPTPGNTIYF. The CDR3 nucleotides are TGTGCCAGCAGTTTATCGAGGGGCCCCACTCCTGGAAACACCATATATTTT.

This chain links TRBV7-6 with TRBJ1-5, with D perhaps matching TRBD1 (6 bases). The CDR3 has 15 residues. Germline assignment: CDR1 SGHVS and CDR2 FNYEAQ. The V end was cut by 5 bases, the J end by 3 bases, with 14 bases between. The CDR3 nucleotides are TGTGCCAGCAGCCTTTCAGGGGTCTTCAATCAGCCCCAGCATTTT. Residues: CASSLSGVFNQPQHF.

This chain joins TRBV3-1 and TRBJ1-2, with D hard to call. Germline-derived CDR1 and CDR2 are LGHDT and YNNKEL (reference sequence). V was shortened by 1 base and J by 2 bases, with 8 bases between the two germline ends. CDR3 length equals 14 residues. CDR3 sequence reads: CASSQGGGNYGYTF. The CDR3 nucleotides read TGTGCCAGCAGCCAAGGGGGAGGAAACTATGGCTACACCTTC.

The genes are TRBV6-6 and TRBJ1-4; D is unresolved. V dropped 5 bases and J dropped 10 bases, with 20 bases sitting between them. CDR1 is MNHNY, CDR2 SVGAGI, per germline (reference sequence). The CDR3 contains 15 residues. CDR3 coding DNA: TGTGCCAGCAGTACCCCTTCGGCGAAGGGAGGAAAACTGTTTTTT. It specifies CASSTPSAKGGKLFF.

This clonotype has just a few counts. The chain recombines TRBV3-1 with TRBJ1-3, with D unclear. Germline V CDR1 and CDR2: LGHDT, YNNKEL (reference sequence). Trimming cost V 5 bases and J 2 bases, with 10 bases left between them. The CDR3 has 14 amino acids. The DNA for the CDR3 is TGTGCCAGCAGCAGACGTAACCCTGGAAACACCATATATTTT. Amino acid sequence: CASSRRNPGNTIYF.

Turning to this clonotype: A much larger clone lies a single base off, so this may be a read error. V and J are TRBV14 and TRBJ2-4; D is uncertain. Looked up from germline, CDR1 is SGHDN and CDR2 is FVKESK. This CDR3 comprises 15 residues. In DNA form, the CDR3 reads TGTGCCAGCAGCCAAGTGGGTTCAGCGAAAAGCATTCAGTACTTC. Translation gives CASSQVGSAKSIQYF.

The chain has TRBV11-2 and TRBJ2-2; D may be TRBD2 (5 bases). CDR1 is SGHAT and CDR2 is FQNNGV in the germline V gene. With 3 bases removed from V and 4 bases from J, the gap between germline ends came to 21 bases. This CDR3 is 18 amino acids long. The CDR3 loop reads CASSLTPDYTRGTGELFF. Written as DNA, the CDR3 is TGTGCCAGCAGCTTGACGCCTGACTATACCCGGGGCACCGGGGAGCTGTTTTTT.

This clonotype was recorded at least ten times. The chain uses TRBV29-1 and TRBJ1-1, with TRBD1 matching over 9 bases. Germline CDR1 and CDR2: SQVTM and ANQGSEA. The CDR3 loop spans 15 amino acids. With 7 bases clipped from V and 0 bases from J, the junction kept 9 bases outside the gene matches. The CDR3 loop is CSASEGTGMNTEAFF. CDR3 bases: TGCAGCGCGAGTGAGGGGACAGGGATGAACACTGAAGCTTTCTTT.

This clonotype was observed a handful of times. The V gene is TRBV4-3, the J gene TRBJ1-1; no clear D gene. The germline V gene has CDR1 LGHNA and CDR2 YSLEER. Trimming took off 0 bases at V and 7 bases at J, with 18 bases between the two ends. The CDR3 runs 16 residues. CDR3 sequence (DNA): TGCGCCAGCAGCCAAGACCCCTGGCAGCGAGAAAATGAAGCTTTCTTT. Its translation: CASSQDPWQRENEAFF.

The V call is TRBV11-2, the J call TRBJ1-5; 7 nucleotides agree with TRBD1. Per the germline V gene, CDR1 is SGHAT and CDR2 is FQNNGV. V lost 4 bases and J lost 3; bases outside the gene matches: 6. This CDR3 contains 15 residues. The CDR3 sequence: CASSSGTATNQPQHF. CDR3 bases: TGTGCCAGCAGCTCGGGGACAGCCACCAATCAGCCCCAGCATTTT. Based on the CDR3 plus reference TRBV11-2 and TRBJ1-5, the full variable domain is EAGVAQSPRYKIIEKRQSVAFWCNPISGHATLYWYQQILGQGPKLLIQFQNNGVVDDSQLPKDRFSAERLKGVDSTLKIQPAKLEDSAVYLCASSSGTATNQPQHFGDGTRLSIL.

The chain has TRBV18 and TRBJ1-1; D may be TRBD1 (6 bases). Trimming pared 4 bases from V and 6 bases from J, leaving 9 bases between. Germline loops: CDR1 KGHSH, CDR2 LQKENI. The CDR3 loop spans 12 amino acids. The CDR3 region is CASSQQGSEAFF. Written as DNA, the CDR3 is TGTGCCAGCTCACAACAGGGCTCTGAAGCTTTCTTT.

This sequence joins TRBV12-3 or TRBV12-4 and TRBJ1-1; D not certain. There are 14 residues in the CDR3. V gave up 3 bases and J gave up 8 bases, with 16 bases separating them. CDR3 nucleotide sequence: TGTGCCAGCAGTTTTGGCTCCGGGCGAGGGGAAGCTTTCTTT. As protein: CASSFGSGRGEAFF.

The rearrangement joins TRBV24-1 to TRBJ2-7, with D perhaps TRBD1 (5 bases). Per germline, CDR1 KGHDR and CDR2 SFDVKD. The germline V and J ends were trimmed by 9 bases and 9 bases, with 5 bases remaining between them. The CDR3 spans 8 residues. DNA of the CDR3: TGTGCCACCCAGGGGCAGTACTTC. Amino acid sequence: CATQGQYF.

On this clonotype itself: A much larger clone sits a single nucleotide away, making a read error possible. V and J are TRBV12-3 or TRBV12-4 and TRBJ1-1, with TRBD1 as a possible D gene (6 bases). CDR3 length: 15 residues. Written as DNA, the CDR3 is TGTGTCAGCAGTTTCTCGGGGGGCATGAACACTGAAGCTTTCTTT. Translated, it gives CVSSFSGGMNTEAFF.

The table lists this clonotype with a few counts. CDR3 residues: CASSSPPGPEKLFF. CDR3 bases: TGTGCCAGCAGTTCCCCTCCGGGCCCGGAAAAACTGTTTTTT. V usage is TRBV6-4 and J usage is TRBJ1-4; no definite D call. This CDR3 comprises 14 residues. CDR1 MRHNA and CDR2 SNTAGT come from the germline V gene. V gave up 5 bases and J gave up 8 bases, with 15 bases separating them.

The gene calls are TRBV12-3 or TRBV12-4 and TRBJ1-1; 9 bases are shared with TRBD1. The CDR3 loop spans 13 amino acids. V shed 6 bases, J shed 11 bases, and the junction held 10 bases outside the gene matches. The CDR3 loop reads CASSPARDRDAFF. Here the CDR3 DNA reads TGTGCCAGCAGCCCTGCCCGGGACAGGGACGCTTTCTTT.